The next 4 T cell receptor beta chains were all read from a single sample in a study of sequential checkpoint blockade in melanoma. Treatment described: randomized to nivolumab then ipilimumab (arm A) or the reverse (arm B). The assay was immunoSEQ multiplex PCR, and TCRdb's table has in-frame clones only and misses some. This table holds under 40,000 clones, approximately 91% found once. Material: CD8+ T cells sorted from blood (inferred from file names), obtained from a patient given nivolumab and ipilimumab in sequence. These receptors were collected from a human donor with melanoma.

V gene TRBV9 combines with J gene TRBJ1-2; tentative D call: TRBD1 (6 bases). This CDR3 spans 17 amino acids. CDR1 is SGDLS and CDR2 is YYNGEE in the germline V gene. The V and J ends lost 4 bases and 6 bases respectively, with 25 bases between them. The DNA of the CDR3 is TGTGCCAGCAGCCCCCCGGGGGGGCCCTTGACCCGGGATGGCTACACCTTC. Its translation: CASSPPGGPLTRDGYTF.

This chain links TRBV13 with TRBJ2-7, with D possibly being TRBD1 (6 bases). The CDR3 is 14 residues long. V lost 5 bases and J 1 base, leaving 12 bases between the germline ends. Germline V gene sequence: CDR1 PRHDT, CDR2 FYEKMQ (reference sequence). CDR3: CASSTEQGSYEQYF. CDR3 sequence (DNA): TGTGCCAGCAGCACCGAACAGGGTTCCTACGAGCAGTACTTC.

This clone was detected a few times. V and J are TRBV9 and TRBJ1-1; perhaps TRBD1 as D (5 bases). The CDR3 has 16 amino acids. Between the trimmed V and J ends, which lost 2 bases and 0 bases, there was a span of 14 bases. Germline lookup yields CDR1 SGDLS and CDR2 YYNGEE. The CDR3 loop is CASSVSPAGVNTEAFF. CDR3 in DNA: TGTGCCAGCAGCGTGTCTCCAGCGGGGGTGAACACTGAAGCTTTCTTT.

This chain connects TRBV27 to TRBJ2-2; 8 bases align to TRBD1. The CDR3 totals 12 residues. Per germline, CDR1 MNHEY and CDR2 SMNVEV (reference sequence). The V and J ends lost 6 bases and 6 bases, in that order; junction bases with no gene match: 0. The CDR3 DNA reads as TGTGCCAGCAGACAGGGGGCCGGGGAGCTGTTTTTT. As protein: CASRQGAGELFF.